This TCR beta chain was profiled in a study of regulatory T cells. Broader study findings: In CD3G-deficient patients, conventional CD4+ T cells were enriched for hydrophobic CDR3 residues at positions 6 and 7.

This clone was counted only a few times. No antigen is known for it. The primer mix had 52 TRBV and 13 TRBJ primers. Profiling relied on immunoSEQ multiplex PCR, and the TCRdb table lists in-frame clones only, not all of them. This table holds tens of thousands of clones, roughly 90% found once. Sequences were obtained from conventional CD4+ T cells sorted from blood. The TCR was taken from a child between 5 and 17 years old with CD3G deficiency.

The CDR3: CASSTMNTEAFF. As DNA, the CDR3 is TGTGCCAGCAGCACGATGAACACTGAAGCTTTCTTT. This chain joins TRBV7-9 and TRBJ1-1, with D unresolved. V lost 5 bases and J 0 bases, leaving 4 bases between the germline ends. The CDR3 runs to 12 residues. In germline, CDR1 is SEHNR, CDR2 FQNEAQ (reference sequence).